Listed below are T cell receptor beta chains from one sample, sequenced in a study of shared clonotypes between healthy human individuals. This table comes from immunoSEQ multiplex PCR, and its TCRdb copy is limited to in-frame clones, with some not included. In the table there are 2.3 million or so clones, 93% of which are singletons. Sequencing input: naive CD4+ T cells from PBMCs. The origin of the receptors is a man in his late teens or twenties in good health. Some clones in this sample may be carry-over from other donors' samples. The CDR3 runs from the conserved cysteine through the conserved F or W. D genes are given only for firm matches. Only some rows state a clone size, as once, few, many or a class for expanded clones.

CDR3 | DNA | J | V | size | D
CASSLLWGARYEQYF | TGTGCCAGCAGTTTACTTTGGGGGGCGCGCTACGAGCAGTACTTC | TRBJ2-7 | TRBV27 | NA | NA
CASSSSGSQETQYF | TGTGCCAGCAGCTCCTCAGGGAGCCAAGAGACCCAGTACTTC | TRBJ2-5 | TRBV11-2 | NA | NA
CASSLAGARSDQPQHF | TGTGCCAGCAGCTTGGCAGGGGCGCGTTCCGATCAGCCCCAGCATTTT | TRBJ1-5 | TRBV5-6 | NA | NA
CASSLGQHYSNQPQHF | TGTGCCAGCAGCTTAGGGCAGCATTATAGCAATCAGCCCCAGCATTTT | TRBJ1-5 | TRBV7-9 | once | NA
CASSEIGQGARGQYF | TGTGCCAGCAGTGAGATCGGACAGGGGGCGAGGGGGCAGTACTTC | TRBJ2-7 | TRBV25-1 | NA | TRBD1
CASSPNPGQSNSYNEQFF | TGTGCCAGCTCACCTAACCCGGGACAGTCCAACTCCTACAATGAGCAGTTCTTC | TRBJ2-1 | TRBV18 | NA | TRBD1
CASWIWAGGPLEQYF | TGTGCCAGCTGGATCTGGGCAGGGGGTCCTCTCGAGCAGTACTTC | TRBJ2-7 | TRBV5-4 | once | TRBD1
CASNEVYTYEQYF | TGTGCCAGCAATGAGGTTTATACCTACGAGCAGTACTTC | TRBJ2-7 | TRBV6-1 | NA | NA
CASSERQGIGETQYF | TGTGCCAGCAGCGAAAGACAGGGGATCGGGGAGACCCAGTACTTC | TRBJ2-5 | TRBV9 | once | TRBD1
CASSSDRGYNEQFF | TGTGCCAGCAGCTCAGACAGGGGGTACAATGAGCAGTTCTTC | TRBJ2-1 | TRBV7-2 | NA | TRBD1
CASSFPGRKETQYF | TGTGCCAGCAGTTTCCCCGGGAGGAAAGAGACCCAGTACTTC | TRBJ2-5 | TRBV28 | NA | TRBD2
CASSIVGDTQYF | TGTGCCAGTAGTATAGTTGGTGATACGCAGTATTTT | TRBJ2-3 | TRBV19 | NA | NA
CAISESTAITEAFF | TGTGCCATCAGTGAGTCGACAGCCATCACTGAAGCTTTCTTT | TRBJ1-1 | TRBV10-3 | NA | NA
CASSIIAGFHNEQFF | TGTGCCAGTAGTATAATAGCGGGATTCCACAATGAGCAGTTCTTC | TRBJ2-1 | TRBV19 | once | TRBD2
CASSRTGYTDTQYF | TGTGCCAGCAGCCGGACAGGGTACACAGATACGCAGTATTTT | TRBJ2-3 | TRBV7-9 | NA | TRBD1
CASSYRLQETQYF | TGTGCCAGCAGTTACCGGCTCCAAGAGACCCAGTACTTC | TRBJ2-5 | TRBV27 | NA | NA
CASSSGGIGTDTQYF | TGTGCCAGCAGCTCCGGCGGGATCGGGACAGATACGCAGTATTTT | TRBJ2-3 | TRBV27 | NA | NA
CASSPRGRALGEQYF | TGTGCCAGCAGCCCAAGGGGCCGGGCCCTGGGCGAGCAGTACTTC | TRBJ2-7 | TRBV2 | NA | NA
CASSRGPSRTGKLFF | TGTGCCAGCAGCCGGGGCCCCTCTCGGACGGGAAAACTGTTTTTT | TRBJ1-4 | TRBV7-8 | NA | NA
CASSTGLAGIETQYF | TGTGCCAGCTCAACCGGACTAGCGGGAATAGAGACCCAGTACTTC | TRBJ2-5 | TRBV18 | NA | TRBD2
CSAYRGSADTQYF | TGCAGCGCTTACAGGGGTTCCGCAGATACGCAGTATTTT | TRBJ2-3 | TRBV29-1 | NA | TRBD1
CASGLLFEEETQYF | TGTGCTAGTGGGCTCCTTTTCGAGGAAGAGACCCAGTACTTC | TRBJ2-5 | TRBV12-5 | NA | NA
CASSGRGAGNTIYF | TGTGCCAGTAGTGGACGGGGGGCTGGAAACACCATATATTTT | TRBJ1-3 | TRBV19 | NA | NA
CASSEDGAGTFSGYTF | TGTGCCAGCAGTGAAGATGGGGCAGGGACCTTTTCTGGCTACACCTTC | TRBJ1-2 | TRBV2 | NA | NA
CASSLDLGPRNTEAFF | TGTGCCAGCAGCTTGGATCTAGGACCTAGGAACACTGAAGCTTTCTTT | TRBJ1-1 | TRBV5-8 | NA | NA
CASSRGQGNYEQYF | TGTGCCAGCAGTAGGGGACAGGGGAACTACGAGCAGTACTTC | TRBJ2-7 | TRBV6-5 | NA | TRBD1
CASSPLRGRGRVWEQYF | TGTGCCAGCAGCCCCCTGAGGGGCAGGGGGCGGGTTTGGGAGCAGTACTTC | TRBJ2-7 | TRBV7-6 | once | TRBD1
CASSPRDPGLGGGYTF | TGTGCCAGCAGCCCGCGTGATCCGGGACTGGGCGGTGGCTACACCTTC | TRBJ1-2 | TRBV7-9 | NA | NA
CSVERAGGTTDTQYF | TGCAGCGTTGAGAGAGCGGGAGGGACCACAGATACGCAGTATTTT | TRBJ2-3 | TRBV29-1 | NA | TRBD2
CASSLGLSSDTGELFF | TGTGCCAGCAGCTTGGGCCTTAGTTCGGACACCGGGGAGCTGTTTTTT | TRBJ2-2 | TRBV5-4 | NA | NA
CASRAQGAGEKLFF | TGTGCCAGCAGAGCACAGGGGGCCGGTGAAAAACTGTTTTTT | TRBJ1-4 | TRBV2 | NA | TRBD1